The next 13 T cell receptor beta chains were all read from a single sample in a study of T-cell memory formation after mild COVID-19. TCRdb re-derived calls from the 5' RACE reads in MiXCR, one entry per CDR3 protein. The data contain some 270,000 distinct CDR3 sequences, approximately 15% of them singletons. The sample was PBMCs or a T cell subset sorted from them (not recorded which). These receptors came from an adult woman who had mild COVID-19 (a few samples of this study predate the infection). Cell type and time point are not known.

This clonotype was observed a handful of times. The chain joins TRBV5-5 to TRBJ1-5; no reliable D call. The germline CDR1 and CDR2 sequences are SGHKS and YYEKEE (reference sequence). V shed 4 bases and J shed 7 bases, with 18 bases lying between them. The CDR3 runs to 15 residues. CDR3 DNA: TGTGCCAGCAGCCTAACCGTAGGGTTCGGGCAGCCCCAGCATTTT. Amino acid sequence: CASSLTVGFGQPQHF.

This clonotype was seen ten or more times. The rearrangement joins TRBV12-3 or TRBV12-4 to TRBJ2-5; a weak D match, TRBD1 (6 bases). The CDR3 consists of 12 residues. Trimming took 11 bases from V and 1 from J, leaving 11 bases between them. CDR3: CAPTGRQETQYF. CDR3 DNA sequence: TGTGCCCCGACAGGCCGCCAAGAGACCCAGTACTTC.

This clonotype was seen only a few times. The chain employs TRBV15 and TRBJ2-1; no clear D gene. The germline gives CDR1 LNHNV, CDR2 YYDKDF (reference sequence). This CDR3 region has 18 residues. Deletions cut 0 bases from V and 5 bases from J, with 20 bases between. The CDR3 DNA sequence: TGTGCCACCAGCAGAGATAAAGGGTGGTGGAAAGGCAACAATGAGCAGTTCTTC. Its translation is CATSRDKGWWKGNNEQFF.

This clonotype was seen a handful of times. The chain links TRBV6-5 to TRBJ2-7; D is undetermined. Trimming pared 5 bases from V and 2 bases from J, leaving 16 bases between. CDR3 length: 15 amino acids. Germline V gene data show CDR1 as MNHEY and CDR2 as SVGAGI. The CDR3 DNA follows: TGTGCCAGCAGTCCCACAGATACCCCACCCTACGAGCAGTACTTC. Translation: CASSPTDTPPYEQYF.

The sample holds many counts of this clonotype. The rearrangement uses TRBV5-1 and TRBJ1-1; no firm D call. Germline V gives CDR1 SGHRS, CDR2 YFSETQ. V was cut by 0 bases and J by 9 bases, with 6 bases left in between. This CDR3 has 11 amino acids. CDR3 sequence: CASSLDQKAFF. Here the CDR3 DNA reads TGCGCCAGCAGCTTGGATCAGAAAGCTTTCTTT.

This clonotype was seen more than once but under ten times. This chain links TRBV7-6 with TRBJ2-7; unclear D gene. V was shortened by 2 bases and J by 6 bases, with 11 bases between the two germline ends. The CDR3 loop spans 13 amino acids. CDR1 and CDR2 (germline): SGHVS, FNYEAQ. The CDR3 is CASSLQAMGEQYF. The CDR3 DNA follows: TGTGCCAGCAGCTTACAGGCAATGGGCGAGCAGTACTTC.

The chain recombines TRBV6-6 with TRBJ1-1; D is ambiguous. Germline V lookup: CDR1 MNHNY, CDR2 SVGAGI (reference sequence). This CDR3 has 15 residues. Trimming cost V 4 bases and J 1 base, with 13 bases left between them. This CDR3 is CASSSIPGENTEAFF. The CDR3 DNA sequence: TGTGCCAGCAGTTCGATCCCGGGAGAGAACACTGAAGCTTTCTTT.

There are many counts of this clonotype. The chain links TRBV7-2 to TRBJ2-5; TRBD1 or TRBD2 may be the D gene (5 bases each). Germline CDR1 SGHTA, CDR2 FQGNSA. There are 13 residues in the CDR3. The V end lost 5 bases, the J end lost 7 bases, and 14 bases lay between the germline ends. CDR3 in amino acids: CASSGGPSGTQYF. Here the CDR3 DNA reads TGTGCCAGCAGCGGGGGACCGTCAGGGACCCAGTACTTC.

This clonotype has more than one count but fewer than ten. The gene calls are TRBV19 and TRBJ2-2; D is perhaps TRBD1 (5 bases). Trimming removed 6 bases at V and 4 bases at J, with 15 bases between. The germline V gene encodes CDR1 LNHDA and CDR2 SQIVND (reference sequence). The CDR3 loop spans 15 amino acids. The CDR3: CASRGGARVTGELFF. The CDR3 region has the DNA TGTGCCAGTAGAGGTGGGGCCCGGGTCACCGGGGAGCTGTTTTTT. Filled out from reference TRBV19 and TRBJ2-2, the complete variable domain reads DGGITQSPKYLFRKEGQNVTLSCEQNLNHDAMYWYRQDPGQGLRLIYYSQIVNDFQKGDIAEGYSVSREKKESFPLTVTSAQKNPTAFYLCASRGGARVTGELFFGEGSRLTVL.

This clonotype was counted only a few times. The genes are TRBV18 and TRBJ1-3; D is undetermined. CDR1 is KGHSH and CDR2 is LQKENI in the germline V gene. Trimming stripped 3 bases from V and 0 bases from J, with 15 bases between. There are 17 residues in the CDR3. The CDR3, as DNA: TGTGCCAGCTCACCGCTCCAGGCCGGGAGCTCTGGAAACACCATATATTTT. Translating it yields CASSPLQAGSSGNTIYF. The variable domain in full, completed from reference TRBV18 and TRBJ1-3, reads NAGVMQNPRHLVRRRGQEARLRCSPMKGHSHVYWYRQLPEEGLKFMVYLQKENIIDESGMPKERFSAEFPKEGPSILRIQQVVRGDSAAYFCASSPLQAGSSGNTIYFGEGSWLTVV.

This clonotype was recorded a few times. The chain carries TRBV19 and TRBJ1-6; maybe TRBD1 (5 bases). The V gene lost 3 bases and the J gene lost 7 bases, with 13 bases spanning the gap. The germline V gene has CDR1 LNHDA and CDR2 SQIVND (reference sequence). The CDR3 is 15 residues long. CDR3 region: CASSMIGHVNSPLHF. DNA of the CDR3: TGTGCCAGTAGTATGATTGGACATGTCAATTCACCCCTCCACTTT.

There are a few counts of this clonotype. This rearrangement joins TRBV9 to TRBJ1-4; D gene unclear. The germline gives CDR1 SGDLS, CDR2 YYNGEE. The CDR3 totals 15 residues. With 5 bases removed from V and 3 bases from J, the gap between germline ends came to 14 bases. The CDR3 DNA reads TGTGCCAGCAGTCGAGAGGGTTGGTCTAATGAAAAACTGTTTTTT. It yields the protein CASSREGWSNEKLFF.

The V gene is TRBV7-3, the J gene TRBJ1-1, with 8 bases fitting TRBD1. The V segment lost 2 bases and the J segment 5 bases; nucleotides outside the gene matches: 7. The CDR3 length is 15 residues. Germline V gene data show CDR1 as SGHTA and CDR2 as FQGTGA. The CDR3 region is CASSLGDRQFTEAFF. DNA for the CDR3: TGTGCCAGCAGCTTAGGGGACAGGCAGTTTACTGAAGCTTTCTTT.